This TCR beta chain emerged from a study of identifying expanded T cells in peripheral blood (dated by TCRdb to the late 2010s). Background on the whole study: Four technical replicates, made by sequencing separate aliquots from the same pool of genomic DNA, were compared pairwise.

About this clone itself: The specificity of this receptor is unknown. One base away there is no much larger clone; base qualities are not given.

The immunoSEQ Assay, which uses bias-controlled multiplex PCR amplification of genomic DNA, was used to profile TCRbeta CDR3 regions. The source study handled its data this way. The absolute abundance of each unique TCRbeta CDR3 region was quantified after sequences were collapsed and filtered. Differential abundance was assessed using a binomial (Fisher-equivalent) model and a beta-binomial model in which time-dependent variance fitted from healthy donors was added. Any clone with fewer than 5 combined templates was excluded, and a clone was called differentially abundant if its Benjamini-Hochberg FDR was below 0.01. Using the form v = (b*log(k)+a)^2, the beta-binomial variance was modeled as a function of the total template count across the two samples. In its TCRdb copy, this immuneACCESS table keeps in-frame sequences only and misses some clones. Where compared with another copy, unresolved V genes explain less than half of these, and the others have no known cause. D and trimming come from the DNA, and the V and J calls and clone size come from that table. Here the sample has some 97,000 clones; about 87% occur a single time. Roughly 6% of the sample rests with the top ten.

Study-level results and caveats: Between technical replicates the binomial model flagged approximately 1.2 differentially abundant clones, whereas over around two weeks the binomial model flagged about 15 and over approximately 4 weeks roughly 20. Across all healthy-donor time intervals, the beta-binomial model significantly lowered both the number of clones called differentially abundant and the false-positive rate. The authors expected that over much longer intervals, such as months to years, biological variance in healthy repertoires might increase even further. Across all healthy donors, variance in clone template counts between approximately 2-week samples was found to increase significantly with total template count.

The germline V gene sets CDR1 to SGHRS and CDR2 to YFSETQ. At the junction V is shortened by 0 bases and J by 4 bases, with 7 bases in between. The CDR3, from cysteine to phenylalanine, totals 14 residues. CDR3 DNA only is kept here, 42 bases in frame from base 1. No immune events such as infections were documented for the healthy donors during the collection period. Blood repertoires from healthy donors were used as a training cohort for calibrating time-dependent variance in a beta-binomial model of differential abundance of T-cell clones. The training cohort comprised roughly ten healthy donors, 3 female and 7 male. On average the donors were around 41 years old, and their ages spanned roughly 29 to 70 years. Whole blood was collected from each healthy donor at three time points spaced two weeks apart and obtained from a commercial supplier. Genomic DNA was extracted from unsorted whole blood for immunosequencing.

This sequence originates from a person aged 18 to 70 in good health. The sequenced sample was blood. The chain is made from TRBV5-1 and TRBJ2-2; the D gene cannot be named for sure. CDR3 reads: CASSLDGSTGELFF. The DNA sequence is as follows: TGCGCCAGCAGCTTGGATGGAAGCACCGGGGAGCTGTTTTTT.